In its sample, the clone carrying this T cell receptor (beta chain) was seen many times. No antigen is known for it. Sequencing ends 3 residues short of the CDR3 end; the germline J gene provides the rest. This CDR3 has 13 amino acids. Per germline, CDR1 LNHDA and CDR2 SQIVND (reference sequence). Trimming shortened V by 7 bases and J by 0 bases, and 6 bases separated the two germline ends. The source of the sample is a study of T cell clonality in common variable immunodeficiency. Study-level points and caveats: Fewer TCRbeta clones were shared among CVID subjects than controls. Authors noted CVID clonality's cause needs subpopulation repertoire sequencing. Reportedly, TCR beta sequences from common variable immunodeficiency showed fewer deletions and N-nucleotide insertions.

Control and CVID samples contributed equal amounts of genomic DNA. Clones were read by immunoSEQ multiplex PCR, and TCRdb kept only the in-frame ones, dropping some. Listed for the sample are more than 55,000 clones, none seen a single time. This TCR came from a person aged 18 to 75 in good health. Sequenced sample: peripheral blood mononuclear cells. The chain combines TRBV19 with TRBJ1-4; D is unclear. CDR3 in amino acids: CASKPATNEKLFF. The sequenced part of the CDR3 DNA is TGTGCCAGTAAACCAGCAACTAATGAAAAA. Supplemented by reference TRBV19 and TRBJ1-4, the full variable domain reads DGGITQSPKYLFRKEGQNVTLSCEQNLNHDAMYWYRQDPGQGLRLIYYSQIVNDFQKGDIAEGYSVSREKKESFPLTVTSAQKNPTAFYLCASKPATNEKLFFGSGTQLSVL.